This TCR beta chain was found in a study of cytomegalovirus exposure and HLA in healthy donors. The overall study: Inside one of the first data releases sat around 80 million unique TCRs taken from HLA-typed donors. Points from the study as a whole: Sequencing likely caused a cluster of highly shared sequence variants. Within a later analysis, the majority of CMV-associated TCR beta chains appeared HLA-restricted. There were three CMV-associated chains whose specificity for CMV antigens was confirmed in vitro.

Primers for the PCR totalled 60 Vbeta and 13 Jbeta. Method: immunoSEQ multiplex PCR; TCRdb's copy keeps in-frame clones and lacks some. Of around 150,000 clones listed, about 76% are singletons. Concerning this clone: Antigen unknown.

The CDR3 is 15 residues long. The V end was cut by 3 bases, the J end by 5 bases, with 16 bases between. Germline V gives CDR1 WNHNN, CDR2 SYGVQD (reference sequence). This receptor was identified in a middle-aged woman in good health and CMV-seropositive. The genes are TRBV10-1 and TRBJ2-5, with D possibly being TRBD1 (5 bases). The material sequenced was PBMCs. CDR3 coding DNA: TGCGCCAGCAGTGAAGGGGCGTGGAGTGGGGAGACCCAGTACTTC. Translating gives CASSEGAWSGETQYF.